This T cell receptor (beta chain) is from a study of control samples from healthy donors and cancer patients. Assay used: immunoSEQ multiplex PCR; TCRdb lists only in-frame clones, some missing. The sample shows some 410,000 clones, approximately 92% of them seen only once. There are 13 residues in the CDR3. CDR1 and CDR2 (germline): MNHNY, SVGAGI (reference sequence). Deletions cut 4 bases from V and 3 bases from J, with 9 bases between. The sequence derives from a man aged 35-49 years with head and neck cancer. This rearrangement joins TRBV6-6 to TRBJ1-2; D unclear. Sample: PBMCs. DNA of the CDR3: TGTGCCAGCAGTTTACCAGGAGACTATGGCTACACCTTC. The encoded protein is CASSLPGDYGYTF.